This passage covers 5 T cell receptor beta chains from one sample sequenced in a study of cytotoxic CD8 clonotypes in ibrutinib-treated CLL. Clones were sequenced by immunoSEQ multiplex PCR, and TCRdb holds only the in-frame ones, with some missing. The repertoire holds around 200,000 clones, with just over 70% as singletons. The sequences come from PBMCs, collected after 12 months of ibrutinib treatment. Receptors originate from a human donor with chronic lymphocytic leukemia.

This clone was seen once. The DNA of the CDR3 is TGTGCCAGCAGCTTGAAAGGCCAGACCTACGAGCAGTACTTC. Translating gives CASSLKGQTYEQYF. The V gene is TRBV7-6, the J gene TRBJ2-7, with D unclear. CDR3 length equals 14 residues. V lost 3 bases to trimming and J lost 2 bases, with 11 bases between them. Germline V gene data show CDR1 as SGHVS and CDR2 as FNYEAQ. Combining the CDR3 with reference TRBV7-6 and TRBJ2-7 gives the whole variable domain GAGVSQSPRYKVTKRGQDVALRCDPISGHVSLYWYRQALGQGPEFLTYFNYEAQQDKSGLPNDRFSAERPEGSISTLTIQRTEQRDSAMYRCASSLKGQTYEQYFGPGTRLTVT.

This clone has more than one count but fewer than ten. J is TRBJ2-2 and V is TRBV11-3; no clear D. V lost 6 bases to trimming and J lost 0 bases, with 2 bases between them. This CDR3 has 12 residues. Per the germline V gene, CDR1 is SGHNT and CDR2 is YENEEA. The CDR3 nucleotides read TGTGCCAGCAGGGCGAACACCGGGGAGCTGTTTTTT. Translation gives CASRANTGELFF.

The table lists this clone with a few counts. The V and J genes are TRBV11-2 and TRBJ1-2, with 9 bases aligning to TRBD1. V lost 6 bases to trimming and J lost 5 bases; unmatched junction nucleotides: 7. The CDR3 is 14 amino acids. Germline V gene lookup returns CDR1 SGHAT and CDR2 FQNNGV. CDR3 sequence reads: CASSETGGGYGYTF. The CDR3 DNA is TGTGCCAGCAGTGAGACAGGGGGAGGTTATGGCTACACCTTC.

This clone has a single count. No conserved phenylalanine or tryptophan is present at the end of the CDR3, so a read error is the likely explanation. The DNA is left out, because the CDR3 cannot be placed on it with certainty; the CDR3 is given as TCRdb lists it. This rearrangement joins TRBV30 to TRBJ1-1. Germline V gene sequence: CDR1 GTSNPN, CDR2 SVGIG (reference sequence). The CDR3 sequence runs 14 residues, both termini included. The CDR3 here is CAWSATRHDRVVLG.

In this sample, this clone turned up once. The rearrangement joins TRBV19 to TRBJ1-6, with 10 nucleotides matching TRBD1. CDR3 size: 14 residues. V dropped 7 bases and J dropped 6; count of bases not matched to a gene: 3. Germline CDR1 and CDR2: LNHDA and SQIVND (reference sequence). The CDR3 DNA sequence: TGTGCCAGTATGGGGGACAGGGGTAATTCACCCCTCCACTTT. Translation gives CASMGDRGNSPLHF.